This T cell receptor (beta chain) was captured by sequencing in a study of T cells after yellow fever vaccination. This clonotype was picked up many times. Conversion of TCR transcripts into cDNA relied on 5'RACE template switching, which added a universal primer site and UMIs. Via MiXCR, TCRdb re-called the 5' RACE reads, giving one row per CDR3 protein. The profile shows 350,000 or so distinct CDR3 sequences, less than 9.5% of them singletons. The TCR sequence derives from a man younger than 35 who received the YFV17D yellow fever vaccine. The sequences come from PBMCs, collected roughly 45 days after the first yellow fever vaccination.

Here the CDR3 reads CASSLRDSGTESPREQYF. CDR3 nucleotide sequence: TGCGCCAGCAGCTTAAGAGACTCCGGGACCGAGAGCCCACGCGAGCAGTACTTC. The rearrangement links TRBV5-1 to TRBJ2-7; either TRBD1 or TRBD2 may supply D (5 bases each). The V end lost 2 bases, the J end lost 6 bases, and 27 bases lay between the germline ends. Germline assignment: CDR1 SGHRS and CDR2 YFSETQ. This CDR3 has 18 residues.